This T cell receptor (beta chain) appears in the sequencing data of a study of T cell responses to AZD1222 COVID-19 vaccine. Sequenced by immunoSEQ multiplex PCR; TCRdb stores in-frame clones only, minus some. The sample includes under 250,000 clones, about 92% of them seen just once. Trimming removed 0 bases at V and 8 bases at J, with 4 bases between. CDR3 length: 11 residues. CDR1 is LGHDT, CDR2 YNNKEL, per germline (reference sequence). Findings and caveats of the study: Females outnumbered males among donors, who were mostly white British; clonal diversity was possibly underestimated.

Worth noting for this clone: Its antigen is currently unknown.

This sequence joins TRBV3-1 (or the pseudogene TRBV3-2) and TRBJ1-2, with D hard to call. This sequence originates from an adult in good health. The specimen was peripheral blood, collected on day 0 of MenACWY control vaccination. CDR3 bases: TGTGCCAGCAGCCAAGAGGGGGGCTACACCTTC. The encoded protein is CASSQEGGYTF.